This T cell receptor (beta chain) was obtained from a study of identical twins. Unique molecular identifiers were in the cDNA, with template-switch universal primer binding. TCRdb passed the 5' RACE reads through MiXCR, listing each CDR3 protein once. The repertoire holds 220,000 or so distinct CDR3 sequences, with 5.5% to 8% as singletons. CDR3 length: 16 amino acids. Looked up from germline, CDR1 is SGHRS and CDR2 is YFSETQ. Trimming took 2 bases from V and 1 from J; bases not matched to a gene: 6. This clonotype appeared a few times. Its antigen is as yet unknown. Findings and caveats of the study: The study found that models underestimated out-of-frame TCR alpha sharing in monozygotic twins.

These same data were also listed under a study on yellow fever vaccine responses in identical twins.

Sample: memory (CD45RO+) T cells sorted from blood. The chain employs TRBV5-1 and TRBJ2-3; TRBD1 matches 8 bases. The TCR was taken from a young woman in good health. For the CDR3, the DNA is TGCGCCAGCAGCTTACAGGGGGATTTCGGCACAGATACGCAGTATTTT. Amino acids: CASSLQGDFGTDTQYF.